This is a list of T cell receptor beta chains from one sample in a study of shared clonotypes between healthy human individuals. Libraries were prepared by immunoSEQ multiplex PCR; TCRdb keeps only in-frame clonotypes and omits some of them. The sample has around 940,000 clones, 70% to 85% seen once. Sequenced sample: memory CD4+ T cells sorted from blood. These receptors were taken from a young man in good health. Each CDR3 is given with its conserved first and last residue. D genes are given only for firm matches. Size tells how often a clone was seen (once, few, many) or the class of an expanded clone, and some rows leave it out.

V	J	D	size	CDR3	DNA
TRBV12-5	TRBJ2-5	NA	NA	CASGLVRGVSQETQYF	TGTGCTAGTGGTTTGGTACGTGGGGTTAGCCAAGAGACCCAGTACTTC
TRBV18	TRBJ1-6	NA	once	CASSDGGNSPLHF	TGTGCCAGCTCGGACGGTGGAAATTCACCCCTCCACTTT
TRBV7-9	TRBJ1-1	NA	few	CASSLQGTDEAFF	TGTGCCAGCAGCTTACAGGGGACGGATGAAGCTTTCTTT
TRBV6-1	TRBJ1-4	NA	NA	CASSQQGRLEKLFF	TGTGCCAGCAGTCAACAGGGCCGGTTGGAAAAACTGTTTTTT
TRBV18	TRBJ1-5	TRBD1	NA	CASSAGTGGNQPQHF	TGTGCCAGCTCAGCCGGGACAGGGGGCAATCAGCCCCAGCATTTT
TRBV5-1	TRBJ2-5	NA	few	CASSLDYLGGTQYF	TGCGCCAGCAGCTTAGACTACTTAGGAGGGACCCAGTACTTC
TRBV11-2	TRBJ2-5	NA	NA	CASSLHPLQETQYF	TGTGCCAGCAGCTTACATCCACTCCAAGAGACCCAGTACTTC
TRBV6-5	TRBJ2-7	NA	NA	CASSYSGVREQYF	TGTGCCAGCAGTTACTCAGGGGTCCGGGAGCAGTACTTC
TRBV18	TRBJ2-7	NA	NA	CASSTTGYEQYF	TGTGCCAGCTCAACGACAGGCTACGAGCAGTACTTC
TRBV2	TRBJ1-5	NA	NA	CASRAGEGSNQPQHF	TGTGCCAGCAGGGCCGGGGAGGGGAGCAATCAGCCCCAGCATTTT
TRBV2	TRBJ1-1	NA	NA	CASSVIQEAFF	TGTGCCAGCAGTGTGATACAAGAAGCTTTCTTT
TRBV2	TRBJ2-2	NA	once	CASGGETTNTGELFF	TGTGCCAGTGGAGGGGAGACCACGAACACCGGGGAGCTGTTTTTT
TRBV6-1	TRBJ2-7	NA	NA	CASTSSNEQYF	TGTGCCAGCACGTCTAGTAACGAGCAGTACTTC
TRBV10-3	TRBJ2-3	TRBD2	NA	CAISESIGLGPDTQYF	TGTGCCATCAGTGAGTCGATTGGACTAGGACCAGATACGCAGTATTTT
TRBV20-1	TRBJ1-4	NA	few	CSARAGKLFF	TGCAGTGCTAGAGCGGGGAAACTGTTTTTT
TRBV30	TRBJ1-5	TRBD1	few	CAWSSHGTGNQPQHF	TGTGCCTGGAGCTCCCATGGGACAGGGAATCAGCCCCAGCATTTT
TRBV7-9	TRBJ2-1	TRBD2	once	CASSLTLAGAYNEQFF	TGTGCCAGCAGCTTAACCTTAGCGGGAGCCTACAATGAGCAGTTCTTC
TRBV18	TRBJ2-7	NA	once	CASSPGQGETYEQYF	TGTGCCAGCTCACCAGGGCAGGGAGAAACCTACGAGCAGTACTTC
TRBV7-9	TRBJ1-3	NA	NA	CASSLLGSGNTIYF	TGTGCCAGCAGCTTACTGGGGTCTGGAAACACCATATATTTT
TRBV5-1	TRBJ2-4	TRBD2	NA	CASSLEAGETIQYF	TGCGCCAGCAGCTTGGAAGCGGGGGAAACCATTCAGTACTTC
TRBV15	TRBJ1-4	NA	NA	CATSREGFGDWEKLFF	TGTGCCACCAGCAGAGAGGGATTCGGTGATTGGGAAAAACTGTTTTTT
TRBV29-1	TRBJ2-5	NA	NA	CSARGSSLGAQYF	TGCAGCGCTAGGGGGTCCTCACTCGGGGCCCAGTACTTC
TRBV5-1	TRBJ2-6	NA	NA	CASSLEDTGSSGANVLTF	TGCGCCAGCAGCTTGGAGGATACAGGGAGCTCTGGGGCCAACGTCCTGACTTTC
TRBV5-1	TRBJ2-1	NA	NA	CASSLAGQTLYNEQFF	TGCGCCAGCAGCTTGGCAGGGCAGACCTTGTACAATGAGCAGTTCTTC
TRBV2	TRBJ1-6	NA	NA	CASSQSSYNSPLHF	TGTGCCAGTTCGCAGAGCTCCTATAATTCACCCCTCCACTTT
TRBV7-2	TRBJ2-7	NA	NA	CASSLGGSVYEQYF	TGTGCCAGCAGCTTAGGGGGGTCCGTTTACGAGCAGTACTTC
TRBV5-1	TRBJ2-2	NA	NA	CASTNSGELFF	TGCGCCAGCACAAACTCCGGGGAGCTGTTTTTT
TRBV29-1	TRBJ2-1	NA	NA	CSASDPYNEQFF	TGCAGCGCCAGCGATCCCTACAATGAGCAGTTCTTC
TRBV9	TRBJ1-3	NA	NA	CASSAGKTSSGNTIYF	TGTGCCAGCAGCGCAGGAAAGACTAGCTCTGGAAACACCATATATTTT
TRBV2	TRBJ2-5	NA	NA	CASREYTNQETQYF	TGTGCCAGCAGGGAGTACACGAACCAAGAGACCCAGTACTTC
TRBV7-7	TRBJ1-3	NA	few	CASSAGLSGNTIYF	TGTGCTAGCAGCGCTGGCCTCTCTGGAAACACCATATATTTT
TRBV6-5	TRBJ1-6	NA	NA	CASSYSHRERNSPLHF	TGTGCCAGCAGTTACTCCCACAGGGAAAGGAATTCACCCCTCCACTTT
TRBV28	TRBJ2-1	TRBD2	many	CASSFGTPGLAYNEQFF	TGTGCCAGCAGTTTTGGTACCCCGGGACTAGCGTACAATGAGCAGTTCTTC
TRBV5-1	TRBJ1-1	TRBD1	once	CASSWKTGANTEAFF	TGCGCCAGCAGCTGGAAAACAGGGGCGAACACTGAAGCTTTCTTT
TRBV7-2	TRBJ2-7	NA	NA	CASSLGGIGYF	TGTGCCAGCAGCTTAGGAGGGATTGGGTACTTC
TRBV11-2	TRBJ2-1	NA	NA	CASSLVTLSYNEQFF	TGTGCCAGCAGCTTAGTTACACTATCATACAATGAGCAGTTCTTC
TRBV5-1	TRBJ1-4	TRBD1	NA	CASSQDRVGEKLFF	TGCGCCAGCAGCCAGGACAGGGTAGGAGAAAAACTGTTTTTT
TRBV5-1	TRBJ2-3	NA	NA	CATASGRGTDTQYF	TGCGCCACCGCGTCCGGCCGCGGGACAGATACGCAGTATTTT
TRBV5-1	TRBJ1-3	NA	NA	CASSWEWGSGNTIYF	TGCGCCAGCAGCTGGGAATGGGGTTCTGGAAACACCATATATTTT
TRBV7-2	TRBJ2-4	NA	few	CASSSPSGIQYF	TGTGCCAGCAGCTCCCCCTCAGGCATTCAGTACTTC
TRBV10-1	TRBJ1-1	NA	NA	CASSDARNTEAFF	TGCGCCAGCAGTGACGCCAGAAACACTGAAGCTTTCTTT
TRBV19	TRBJ2-1	NA	NA	CASSMFGLAPGNEQFF	TGTGCCAGTAGTATGTTCGGGCTAGCGCCAGGCAATGAGCAGTTCTTC
TRBV11-1	TRBJ1-1	NA	NA	CASAAGYTEAFF	TGTGCCAGCGCGGCGGGTTACACTGAAGCTTTCTTT
TRBV4-3	TRBJ2-7	NA	NA	CASSQDRTPSYEQYF	TGCGCCAGCAGCCAAGACCGGACTCCCTCCTACGAGCAGTACTTC
TRBV18	TRBJ2-7	TRBD2	NA	CASSPRLAGVYEQYF	TGTGCCAGCTCACCCAGACTAGCGGGAGTGTACGAGCAGTACTTC
TRBV6-5	TRBJ2-1	NA	few	CASNWGAEQFF	TGTGCCAGTAACTGGGGAGCTGAGCAGTTCTTC
TRBV10-3	TRBJ2-5	NA	NA	CAISESTVNPGVETQYF	TGTGCCATCAGTGAGTCGACCGTTAACCCCGGGGTAGAGACCCAGTACTTC
TRBV5-1	TRBJ2-7	TRBD2	NA	CASSAGTSETYEQYF	TGCGCCAGCAGCGCCGGGACTAGCGAGACCTACGAGCAGTACTTC
TRBV5-1	TRBJ1-4	TRBD1	few	CASSTGTGSTANEKLFF	TGCGCCAGCAGCACCGGGACAGGCTCAACAGCTAATGAAAAACTGTTTTTT
TRBV30	TRBJ1-4	NA	NA	CALGGGGRRKLFF	TGTGCCCTGGGAGGGGGGGGACGGCGGAAACTGTTTTTT
TRBV4-3	TRBJ2-5	TRBD2	few	CASSRWTSETQYF	TGCGCCAGCAGCCGGTGGACTAGCGAGACCCAGTACTTC
TRBV30	TRBJ2-2	NA	NA	CAWYRGLYSTGELFF	TGTGCCTGGTATCGGGGTTTATACAGCACCGGGGAGCTGTTTTTT